This T cell receptor beta chain derives from a study of blood T cell repertoires in COVID-19. Measured with immunoSEQ multiplex PCR; TCRdb has only the in-frame clones, and not every one. The sample lists some 29,000 clones, roughly 83% occurring once. The receptor's source is a man aged 80 or over with active COVID-19. The specimen was peripheral blood.

CDR3 loop: CASSGGGQGFVMAVGELFF. CDR3 nucleotides: TGTGCCAGCAGCGGAGGGGGACAGGGTTTCGTGATGGCGGTCGGGGAGCTGTTTTTT. This chain links TRBV9 with TRBJ2-2; 9 nucleotides match TRBD1. J lost 7 bases, V lost 3 bases, and 19 bases had no gene match. Germline V gives CDR1 SGDLS, CDR2 YYNGEE. This CDR3 is 19 amino acids long.